These 2 T cell receptor beta chains originate from one sample sequenced in a study of shared clonotypes between healthy human individuals. Clones were sequenced by immunoSEQ multiplex PCR, and TCRdb holds only the in-frame ones, with some missing. Here the sample spans about 1,800,000 clones, about 95% being singletons. CD45RO-negative, CCR7-selected cells formed the naive CD8 fraction, which excluded terminally differentiated effector memory CD45RA+ cells. The sequenced sample consisted of naive CD8+ T cells sorted from blood. The receptor source for this set is a man aged 18 to 29 in good health.

The CDR3 region is CASSQPQGADYGYTF. CDR3 DNA sequence: TGCGCCAGCAGCCAACCACAGGGGGCGGACTATGGCTACACCTTC. This chain connects TRBV4-1 to TRBJ1-2; 9 bases are a match to TRBD1. V dropped 2 bases and J dropped 3; count of bases not matched to a gene: 4. This CDR3 is 15 amino acids long. Looked up from germline, CDR1 is MGHRA and CDR2 is YSYEKL.

V gene TRBV5-1 combines with J gene TRBJ1-1; D not certain. V lost 2 bases and J 1 base, leaving 9 bases between the germline ends. CDR1 is SGHRS and CDR2 is YFSETQ in the germline V gene. The CDR3 totals 14 residues. CDR3 in DNA: TGCGCCAGCAGCTTTACAACCTCGAACACTGAAGCTTTCTTT. It translates to CASSFTTSNTEAFF.